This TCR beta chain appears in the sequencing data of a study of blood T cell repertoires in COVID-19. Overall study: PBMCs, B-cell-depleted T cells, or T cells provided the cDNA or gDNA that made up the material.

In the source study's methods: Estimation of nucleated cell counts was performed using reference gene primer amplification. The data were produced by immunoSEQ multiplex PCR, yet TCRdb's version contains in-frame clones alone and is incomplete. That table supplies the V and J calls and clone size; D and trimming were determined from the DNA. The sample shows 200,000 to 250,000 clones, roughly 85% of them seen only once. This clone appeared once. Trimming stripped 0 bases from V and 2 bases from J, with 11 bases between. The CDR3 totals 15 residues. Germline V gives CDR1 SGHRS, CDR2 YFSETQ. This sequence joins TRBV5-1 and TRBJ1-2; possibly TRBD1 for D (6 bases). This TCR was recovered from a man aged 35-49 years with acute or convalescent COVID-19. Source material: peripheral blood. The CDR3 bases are TGCGCCAGCAGCTTGGAGGGACATACGAACTATGGCTACACCTTC. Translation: CASSLEGHTNYGYTF.